The 9 T cell receptor beta chains below come from one sample, sequenced in a study of response to subunit inactivated influenza vaccine. TCRdb ran MiXCR on the RT-PCR reads and lists one entry per CDR3 protein. The sample comprises 500,000 or so distinct CDR3 sequences, 15% to 20% of which are singletons, and roughly 3% rests with the top ten. The sample consisted of CD4+ T cells sorted from PBMCs, taken roughly 24 months after vaccination. All receptors derive from a man aged 45-69 years who received an inactivated influenza vaccine.

This clonotype was seen a few times. The CDR3 reads CASSAGTASYNEQFF. The CDR3 DNA follows: TGCGCCAGCAGCGCGGGGACAGCCTCCTACAATGAGCAGTTCTTC. The rearrangement links TRBV5-1 to TRBJ2-1; possible D gene TRBD1, 7 bases. The CDR3 is 15 amino acids. The germline gives CDR1 SGHRS, CDR2 YFSETQ. V shed 4 bases and J shed 0 bases, with 11 bases lying between them.

A word on this clonotype: In this CDR3 the conserved last residue, phenylalanine or tryptophan, is missing, so a read error is likely. V usage is TRBV7-9 and J usage is TRBJ1-1; D is ambiguous. The germline V gene has CDR1 SEHNR and CDR2 FQNEAQ (reference sequence). Trimming cost V 2 bases and J 1 base, with 5 bases left between them. The CDR3 spans 13 residues. The CDR3 loop is CASSLFENTEAFV. The CDR3 nucleotides are TGTGCCAGCAGCTTATTTGAGAACACTGAAGCTTTCGTT.

J is TRBJ2-1 and V is TRBV7-3, with no clear D. The V end lost 0 bases, the J end lost 0 bases, and 9 bases lay between the germline ends. Germline V gene sequence: CDR1 SGHTA, CDR2 FQGTGA. CDR3 length: 16 amino acids. The CDR3 sequence is CASSLTGSLSYNEQFF. CDR3 nucleotides: TGTGCCAGCAGCTTAACGGGGTCCCTCTCCTACAATGAGCAGTTCTTC.

This sequence joins TRBV6-1 and TRBJ2-1; D is possibly TRBD1 (5 bases). V was clipped by 2 bases and J by 12 bases, with 11 bases between them. The germline gives CDR1 MNHNS, CDR2 SASEGT. The CDR3 sequence is 12 residues long. Written as DNA, the CDR3 is TGTGCCAGCAGTGAAAGCAGGGCCGGGCAGTTCTTC. It yields the protein CASSESRAGQFF.

This clonotype has just a few counts. The chain is built from TRBV19 and TRBJ2-4, with TRBD1 as a possible D gene (6 bases). The CDR3 sequence is 15 residues long. Germline values: CDR1 LNHDA, CDR2 SQIVND (reference sequence). V lost 1 base to trimming and J lost 8 bases, with 15 bases between them. Here the CDR3 DNA reads TGTGCCAGTAGTATAGGTTGGCAGGGGAGCCACATTCAGTACTTC. It is translated as CASSIGWQGSHIQYF.

The genes are TRBV3-1 and TRBJ1-4, with a tentative D call TRBD1 (5 bases). Germline V lookup: CDR1 LGHDT, CDR2 YNNKEL (reference sequence). Trimming pared 2 bases from V and 8 bases from J, leaving 12 bases between. CDR3 size: 14 residues. CDR3 sequence reads: CASSQLGAGEKLFF. The CDR3 DNA is TGTGCCAGCAGCCAATTAGGGGCGGGGGAAAAACTGTTTTTT.

This clonotype was seen many times. The chain uses TRBV5-5 and TRBJ2-5; D may be TRBD1 or TRBD2 (5 bases each). Germline V gene data show CDR1 as SGHKS and CDR2 as YYEKEE (reference sequence). The V end was cut by 2 bases, the J end by 3 bases, with 8 bases between. The CDR3 is 13 residues long. CDR3 amino acids: CASSLLGEETQYF. CDR3 nucleotide sequence: TGTGCCAGCAGCTTACTGGGGGAAGAGACCCAGTACTTC.

The rearrangement links TRBV7-2 to TRBJ1-2, with a possible D match to TRBD1 (5 bases). Germline CDR1 is SGHTA and CDR2 is FQGNSA. V dropped 3 bases and J dropped 4 bases, with 12 bases sitting between them. This CDR3 contains 14 residues. CDR3 loop: CASSFQGSAYGYTF. CDR3 DNA sequence: TGTGCCAGCAGCTTTCAGGGCTCGGCCTATGGCTACACCTTC.

This clonotype was counted ten times or more. This rearrangement joins TRBV5-1 to TRBJ1-1, with D possibly TRBD1 on 6 matching bases. Trimming stripped 4 bases from V and 6 bases from J, with 13 bases between. This CDR3 is 13 amino acids long. Germline V gene sequence: CDR1 SGHRS, CDR2 YFSETQ. The CDR3 DNA reads as TGCGCCAGCAGCCCCACAGGGAGGGCTGAAGCTTTCTTT. This translates into CASSPTGRAEAFF.